The 13 T cell receptor beta chains presented below share a single source sample, sequenced in a study of blood T cells in healthy people across ages (dated by TCRdb to 2014 to 2015). Library creation used 5' RACE. Sequencing instrument: Illumina HiSeq 2500. A second roughly 6 to 11 cycle PCR used a sample-barcoded 5' primer and a J-beta primer mix. TCRdb reanalyzed the raw reads on its own, using fastp at Q25 for trimming and MiXCR for clone calling, and kept in-frame beta chains. Here each entry gathers all rows of one CDR3 protein and keeps the most common genes and DNA. The sample table shows approximately 810,000 distinct CDR3 sequences, and around 36% are seen once. The ten biggest clones cover over 10% of the sample. The source material was blood. The receptors were sampled from a young man in good health.

V and J are TRBV4-1 and TRBJ1-3; tentative D call: TRBD1 (5 bases). Germline V CDR1 and CDR2: MGHRA, YSYEKL. The CDR3 spans 16 residues. The germline V and J ends were trimmed by 0 bases and 0 bases, with 9 bases remaining between them. CDR3 region: CASSQEITGSGNTIYF. The CDR3 DNA reads as TGCGCCAGCAGCCAAGAGATTACAGGCTCTGGAAACACCATATATTTT.

With regard to this clonotype: A much larger clonotype is one base distant, so this may be a read error. The V call is TRBV12-3 or TRBV12-4, the J call TRBJ1-2, with D unresolved. The CDR3 extends over 14 amino acids. DNA for the CDR3: TGTACCAGCTCAGAGGACGGAAGTGTGGATGGCTACACCTTC. This encodes CTSSEDGSVDGYTF.

The chain employs TRBV7-9 and TRBJ2-7, with D possibly being TRBD1 (6 bases). This CDR3 is built from 15 residues. V was clipped by 5 bases and J by 7 bases, with 21 bases between them. Germline values: CDR1 SEHNR, CDR2 FQNEAQ (reference sequence). In nucleotides, the CDR3 is TGTGCCAGCAGCCAAGCGACAGGTTCCTACAATGAGCAGTACTTC. This gives the protein CASSQATGSYNEQYF.

This chain joins TRBV9 and TRBJ1-3; weak D call: TRBD1 (5 bases). Germline-derived CDR1 and CDR2 are SGDLS and YYNGEE. The CDR3 has 19 residues. Trimming cost V 4 bases and J 2 bases, with 25 bases left between them. CDR3 sequence: CASSPQPGPGSGPGNTIYF. CDR3 in DNA: TGTGCCAGCAGCCCCCAACCGGGGCCGGGATCGGGGCCTGGAAACACCATATATTTT.

Written as DNA, the CDR3 is TGCGCCAGCAGCTTGGTTCTAGCGGGAGGGGATGAGCAGTACTTC. This translates into CASSLVLAGGDEQYF. The chain is built from TRBV5-1 and TRBJ2-7; 12 nucleotides agree with TRBD2. Germline V lookup: CDR1 SGHRS, CDR2 YFSETQ. This CDR3 comprises 15 residues. V lost 0 bases and J lost 7; bases outside the gene matches: 5.

The V and J genes are TRBV20-1 and TRBJ1-5, with 7 positions matching TRBD1. This CDR3 region has 13 residues. Germline-derived CDR1 and CDR2 are DFQATT and SNEGSKA (reference sequence). V dropped 6 bases and J dropped 9; count of bases not matched to a gene: 11. This chain's CDR3 is CSAQLTTGRPQHF. CDR3 nucleotides: TGCAGTGCCCAACTCACGACAGGGCGGCCCCAGCATTTT.

The chain links TRBV7-9 to TRBJ1-5; possibly TRBD1 for D (5 bases). Germline assignment: CDR1 SEHNR and CDR2 FQNEAQ (reference sequence). Trimming took off 1 base at V and 7 bases at J, with 17 bases between the two ends. The CDR3 runs 16 residues. CDR3 in amino acids: CASSLVGQGNKQPQHF. The CDR3 nucleotides are TGTGCCAGCAGCTTAGTCGGGCAGGGTAACAAGCAGCCCCAGCATTTT.

This chain links TRBV27 with TRBJ1-2; no clear D. Germline V CDR1 and CDR2: MNHEY, SMNVEV (reference sequence). V lost 6 bases and J 5 bases, leaving 7 bases between the germline ends. The CDR3 sequence is 11 residues long. CDR3 amino acids: CASSGAYGYTF. CDR3 in DNA: TGTGCCAGCAGCGGAGCATATGGCTACACCTTC.

The sample holds a few counts of this clonotype. V gene TRBV5-1 combines with J gene TRBJ2-1; 11 nucleotides align to TRBD1. The germline V gene encodes CDR1 SGHRS and CDR2 YFSETQ. The V segment lost 4 bases and the J segment 6 bases; nucleotides outside the gene matches: 9. This CDR3 region has 16 residues. The CDR3 DNA follows: TGCGCCAGCAGCCCCCGAGGACAGGGGGCGCTCAATGAGCAGTTCTTC. Translated: CASSPRGQGALNEQFF.

V gene TRBV6-2 or TRBV6-3 combines with J gene TRBJ1-6, with TRBD1 matching over 8 bases. The ends lost 6 bases at V and 7 bases at J; junction bases unmatched: 8. This CDR3 has 15 residues. Germline values: CDR1 MNHEY, CDR2 SVGEGT. The chain's CDR3 is CASSKDRVGNSPLHF. In DNA form, the CDR3 reads TGTGCCAGCAGCAAGGACAGGGTAGGAAATTCACCCCTCCACTTT.

This clonotype was seen a handful of times. This chain uses TRBV7-3 with TRBJ2-5; D may be TRBD1 (6 bases). Trimming pared 5 bases from V and 11 bases from J, leaving 21 bases between. The CDR3 runs to 14 residues. Germline V lookup: CDR1 SGHTA, CDR2 FQGTGA. CDR3 sequence (DNA): TGTGCCAGCAGCCCCCCCGGGACAAACAATGAGCAGTACTTC. Protein: CASSPPGTNNEQYF.

About this clonotype itself: This may stem from a read error, because a much larger clone lies one nucleotide away. This chain joins TRBV20-1 and TRBJ1-6; perhaps TRBD1 as D (5 bases). CDR1 DFQATT and CDR2 SNEGSKA come from the germline V gene (reference sequence). V was cut by 1 base and J by 5 bases, with 9 bases left in between. The CDR3 length is 14 residues. The CDR3 DNA sequence: TGCAGTGCTAGAGGCAGGGATAATAATTCACCCCTCCACTTT. It specifies CSARGRDNNSPLHF.

The chain employs TRBV12-3 or TRBV12-4 and TRBJ1-2; 9 bases are a match to TRBD1. This CDR3 spans 14 amino acids. V lost 6 bases and J lost 4; bases outside the gene matches: 6. This chain's CDR3 is CASRPGQGGYGYTF. CDR3 bases: TGTGCCAGCAGACCGGGACAGGGTGGCTATGGCTACACCTTC.